Listed here is a single TCR beta chain. This clonotype was picked up a small number of times. Its antigen has not been determined. Per-base quality was not reported, and no clone a single base away is much larger than it. The hyperthyroidism patients were 18 to 65 years old and newly diagnosed, with a disease duration of less than 2 months. Patients with other autoimmune diseases, uncontrolled infections, pregnancy or lactation were excluded from the study. Diagnosis was based on clinical symptoms, serum thyroxine, TRAb, thyroid ultrasound and orbital computed tomography. Total RNA was extracted using Trizol reagent, and RNA quality was checked on an Agilent 2100 Bioanalyzer. This record comes from a study of Graves' ophthalmopathy and Graves' hyperthyroidism (dated by TCRdb to the late 2010s). The study in broad terms: Hyperthyroidism was defined as stable when no progression to ophthalmopathy occurred within 18 months of follow-up. The study used TCR beta repertoire signatures to distinguish Graves' ophthalmopathy from Graves' hyperthyroidism and to predict progression to ophthalmopathy. In total, 135 blood samples were TCR-sequenced: 40 to 45 ophthalmopathy, under 85 hyperthyroidism and some 17 hyperthyroidism-to-ophthalmopathy patients. A discovery set of 95 to 100 patients (about 45 ophthalmopathy, about 58 stable hyperthyroidism) was enrolled to explore V-J signatures distinguishing ophthalmopathy from hyperthyroidism. An independent validation cohort comprised around 20 hyperthyroidism patients and 15 to 17 patients who later progressed from hyperthyroidism to ophthalmopathy. T-cell repertoires of thyroid tissue and blood were compared in six hyperthyroidism patients. After sampling, hyperthyroidism patients received methimazole starting at 30 mg daily, and ophthalmopathy patients received high-dose intravenous methylprednisolone. The investigation overall reported the following: In validation, the model predicted ophthalmopathy progression with 55% to 71% sensitivity and roughly 72% specificity; 12 predicted patients were CT-confirmed with GO in a median of around 6 months. Among expanded thyroid clonotypes with frequency above 0.001, most also showed up in blood, which suggests that blood repertoires may reflect the thyroid immune response. Sample size was not predetermined statistically, and investigators were not blinded to group allocation. The 13-signature model separated ophthalmopathy from stable hyperthyroidism with approximately 90% sensitivity and 81.08% specificity in cross-validation, and 80%/75% in the test set.

For repertoire sequencing, TCR beta CDR3 regions were amplified from RNA transcripts. The first round of RT-PCR was done with HTBI primers and the Qiagen OneStep RT-PCR kit, and was followed by a second round of multiplex PCR, then size selection and purification. Libraries were sequenced paired-end with 100 bp reads on an Illumina HiSeq2000. The paper's data handling went like this. Reads were processed with SOAPnuke, discarding reads with adapters, uncalled bases, mean Phred below 15, or no exact constant-primer or identifier match. COPE v1.2.5 was used to merge high-quality paired reads. Clonotypes were defined as unique nucleotide sequences and were aligned to IMGT TRB V, D and J references using MiTCR v1.1. The analysis was limited to V-J combinations with a frequency above 0.0001, which together covered 98% to 99.2% of repertoires. For each V-J combination, a TCR clonal expansion and chaos score was defined as F50 clonal expansion divided by the chaos observed in the TCRdist matrix. Welch's t-statistics and random forest were used to reduce features to approximately 13 V-J combinations, which were fed into a naive Bayes classifier. The similarity between thyroid and blood repertoires was quantified using the Morisita-Horn index. TCRdb cleaned the public reads at Q25 with fastp, built clones with MiXCR and kept in-frame beta chains. Every distinct CDR3 protein forms one entry, paired with its most common genes and DNA. TCRdb, not the authors, supplied the V and J calls. Counted in this sample were around 1,200,000 distinct CDR3 sequences; around a third of them appeared once. Around 10% of the sample is in the top ten clones.

Sequenced sample: peripheral blood or thyroid tissue (not recorded which). This TCR came from an adult man with Graves' hyperthyroidism.

CDR3 loop: CSAWDRGFQETQYF. The nucleotide sequence is given as TGCAGCGCTTGGGACAGGGGATTCCAAGAGACCCAGTACTTC. The V and J segments used are TRBV29-1 and TRBJ2-5; 10 middle bases align to TRBD1. Based on the germline V gene, the CDR1 and CDR2 sequences are SQVTM and ANQGSEA. V has 7 bases trimmed and J has 1 base trimmed; junction bases matching no gene number 6. The CDR3 holds 14 amino acids from the cysteine to the phenylalanine. The sequence is cut down to CDR3 DNA, 42 bases in frame from base 1.